These 4 T cell receptor beta chains were all obtained from the same sample, sequenced in a study of Ad26.COV2.S vaccination and SARS-CoV-2 variants (dated by TCRdb to the early 2020s). Receptors were amplified or captured by the immunoSEQ multiplex PCR assay. Sourced from immuneACCESS, this table was stored by TCRdb with only in-frame sequences that have V and J called. A share of the clones is absent; for the studies checked, an unresolved V gene accounts for under half, and the remainder has no known explanation. This sample has approximately 340,000 clones in its table, and about 85% of those were observed once. Jointly, the top ten make up 2.5% to 3.5% of the sample. The label giving this sample's treatment or condition can be read as: roughly 18 received Ad26.COV2.S at low or high dose, single or two shots; about 5 received placebo; per-sample allocation not given. For vaccine and placebo recipients, the sequenced repertoires came from samples collected on day 63 after the first injection.

Sequencing was performed on peripheral blood, taken in a trial of Ad26.COV2.S vaccine versus placebo. These receptors all come from a person aged 18-65 years who received the Ad26.COV2.S COVID-19 vaccine or a placebo.

In its sample, this clone was seen once. The J gene is TRBJ2-3, the V gene TRBV5-1; the match to TRBD2 covers 8 bases. The CDR3 sequence is 16 residues long. CDR1 and CDR2 from the germline V gene are SGHRS and YFSETQ. V lost 2 bases and J lost 4; bases outside the gene matches: 9. This CDR3 reads CASSLISGVGADTQYF. In nucleotides, the CDR3 is TGCGCCAGCAGCTTAATTAGCGGGGTCGGAGCAGATACGCAGTATTTT.

V is TRBV7-2 and J is TRBJ2-5, with TRBD2 as a possible D gene (6 bases). This CDR3 spans 13 amino acids. Deletions cut 4 bases from V and 4 bases from J, with 10 bases between. Germline lookup yields CDR1 SGHTA and CDR2 FQGNSA. CDR3 in amino acids: CASSSKAGETQYF. The CDR3 bases are TGTGCCAGCAGCTCAAAAGCGGGAGAGACCCAGTACTTC. Based on the CDR3 plus reference TRBV7-2 and TRBJ2-5, the full variable domain is GAGVSQSPSNKVTEKGKDVELRCDPISGHTALYWYRQSLGQGLEFLIYFQGNSAPDKSGLPSDRFSAERTGGSVSTLTIQRTQQEDSAVYLCASSSKAGETQYFGPGTRLLVL.

The J gene is TRBJ1-4, the V gene TRBV7-2; 8 bases line up with TRBD1. The J segment lost 3 bases and the V segment lost 6 bases, leaving 3 bases of the junction unmatched. The CDR3 covers 14 residues. Germline V gene data show CDR1 as SGHTA and CDR2 as FQGNSA. For the CDR3, the DNA is TGTGCCAGCAGTTCGGACAGGGCTAATGAAAAACTGTTTTTT. It encodes CASSSDRANEKLFF.

The CDR3 loop is CASSSGQTSNQPQHF. The CDR3 DNA reads TGTGCCAGCAGCTCAGGACAGACTAGCAATCAGCCCCAGCATTTT. The genes are TRBV28 and TRBJ1-5; D perhaps matches TRBD1 (6 bases). Trimming stripped 6 bases from V and 0 bases from J, with 12 bases between. Germline loops: CDR1 MDHEN, CDR2 SYDVKM. The CDR3 runs to 15 residues.